This TCR beta chain was retrieved from a study of CD8+ T cells in alopecia areata. Study results and limitations: Tissue-resident alphabeta T cells belonging to normal skin likewise get sequenced within scalp specimens.

About this clone itself: Its antigen is unknown. Other DNA sequences of this sample code for an identical CDR3.

The CDR3 runs 11 residues. Germline V gene data show CDR1 as SGDLS and CDR2 as YYNGEE. V was shortened by 0 bases and J by 4 bases, with 0 bases between the two germline ends. The authors extracted RNA and reverse transcribed it into cDNA as the sequencing template. Sequencing was performed with immunoSEQ multiplex PCR; in TCRdb, only in-frame clones are kept and a portion is missing. The data hold approximately 89,000 clones, with about 40% observed a single time. Lesional scalp punch biopsies and peripheral blood were collected from alopecia areata patients. The clonotype originates from a human donor with alopecia areata. The genes are TRBV9 and TRBJ2-3; D not certain. The sequenced sample consisted of CD4+ T cells sorted from blood. This CDR3 is CASSVADTQYF. The CDR3 DNA is TGTGCCAGCAGCGTAGCAGATACGCAGTATTTT.